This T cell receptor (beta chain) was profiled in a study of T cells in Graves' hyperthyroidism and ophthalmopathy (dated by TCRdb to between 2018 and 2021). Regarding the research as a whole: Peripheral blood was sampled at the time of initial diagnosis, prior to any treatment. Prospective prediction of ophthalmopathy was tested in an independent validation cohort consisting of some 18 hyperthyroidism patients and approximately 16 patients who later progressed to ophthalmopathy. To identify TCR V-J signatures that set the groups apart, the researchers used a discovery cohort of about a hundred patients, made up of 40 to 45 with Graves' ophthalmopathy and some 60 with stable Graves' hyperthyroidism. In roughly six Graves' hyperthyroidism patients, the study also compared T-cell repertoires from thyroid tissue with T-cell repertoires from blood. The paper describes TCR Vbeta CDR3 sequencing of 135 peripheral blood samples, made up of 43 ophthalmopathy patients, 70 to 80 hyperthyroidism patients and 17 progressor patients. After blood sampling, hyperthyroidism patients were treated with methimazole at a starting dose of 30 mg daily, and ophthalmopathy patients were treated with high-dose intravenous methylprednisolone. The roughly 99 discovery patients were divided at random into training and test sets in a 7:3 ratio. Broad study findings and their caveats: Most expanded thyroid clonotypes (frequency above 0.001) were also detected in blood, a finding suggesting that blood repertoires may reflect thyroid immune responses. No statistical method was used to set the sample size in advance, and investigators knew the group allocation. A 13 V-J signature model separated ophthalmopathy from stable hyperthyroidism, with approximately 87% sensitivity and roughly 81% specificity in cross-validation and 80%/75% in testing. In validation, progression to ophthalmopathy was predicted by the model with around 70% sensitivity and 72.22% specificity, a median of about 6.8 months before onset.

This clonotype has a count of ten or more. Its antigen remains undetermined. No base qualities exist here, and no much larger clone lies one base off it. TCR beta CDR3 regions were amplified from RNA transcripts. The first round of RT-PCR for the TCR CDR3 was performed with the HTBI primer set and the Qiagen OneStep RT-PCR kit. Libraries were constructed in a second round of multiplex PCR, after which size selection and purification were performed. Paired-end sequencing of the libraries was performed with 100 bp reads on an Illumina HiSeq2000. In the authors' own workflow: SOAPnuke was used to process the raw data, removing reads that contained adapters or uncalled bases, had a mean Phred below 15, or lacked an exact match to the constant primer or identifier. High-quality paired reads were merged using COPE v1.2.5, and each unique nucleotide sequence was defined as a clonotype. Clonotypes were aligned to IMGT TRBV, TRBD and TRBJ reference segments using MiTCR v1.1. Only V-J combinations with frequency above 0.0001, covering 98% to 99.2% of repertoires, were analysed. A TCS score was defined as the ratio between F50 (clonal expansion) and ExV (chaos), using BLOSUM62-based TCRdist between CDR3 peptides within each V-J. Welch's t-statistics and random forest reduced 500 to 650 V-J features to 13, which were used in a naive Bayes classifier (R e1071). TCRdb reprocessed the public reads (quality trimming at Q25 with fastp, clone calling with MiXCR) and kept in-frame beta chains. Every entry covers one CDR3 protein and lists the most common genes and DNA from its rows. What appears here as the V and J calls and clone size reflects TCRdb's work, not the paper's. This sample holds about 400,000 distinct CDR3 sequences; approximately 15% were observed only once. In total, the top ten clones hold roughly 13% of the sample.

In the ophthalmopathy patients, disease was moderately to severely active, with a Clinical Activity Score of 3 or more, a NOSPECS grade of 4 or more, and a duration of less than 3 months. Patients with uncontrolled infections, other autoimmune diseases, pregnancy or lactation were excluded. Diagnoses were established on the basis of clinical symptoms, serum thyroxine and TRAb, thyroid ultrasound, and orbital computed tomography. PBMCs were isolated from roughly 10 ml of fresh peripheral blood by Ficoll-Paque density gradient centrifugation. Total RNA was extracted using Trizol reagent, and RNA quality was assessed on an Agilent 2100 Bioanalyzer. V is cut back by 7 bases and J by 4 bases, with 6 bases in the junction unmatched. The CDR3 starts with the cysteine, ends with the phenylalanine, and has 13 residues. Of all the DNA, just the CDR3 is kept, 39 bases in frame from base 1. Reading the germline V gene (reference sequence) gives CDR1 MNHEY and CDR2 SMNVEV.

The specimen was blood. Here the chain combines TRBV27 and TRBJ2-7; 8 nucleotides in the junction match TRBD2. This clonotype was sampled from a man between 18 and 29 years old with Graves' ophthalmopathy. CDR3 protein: CASMSGGGYEQYF. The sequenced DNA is TGTGCCAGCATGAGCGGGGGAGGATACGAGCAGTACTTC.